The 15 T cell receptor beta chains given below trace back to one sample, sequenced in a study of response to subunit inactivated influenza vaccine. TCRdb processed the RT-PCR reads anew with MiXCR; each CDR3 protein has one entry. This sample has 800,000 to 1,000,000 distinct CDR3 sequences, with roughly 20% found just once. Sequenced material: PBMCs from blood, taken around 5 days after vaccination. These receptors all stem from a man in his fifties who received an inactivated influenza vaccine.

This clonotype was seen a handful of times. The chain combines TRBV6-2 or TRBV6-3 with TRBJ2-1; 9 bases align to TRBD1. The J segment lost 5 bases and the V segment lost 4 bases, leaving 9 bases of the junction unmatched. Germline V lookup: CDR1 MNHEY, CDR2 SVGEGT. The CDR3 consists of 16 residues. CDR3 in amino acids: CASSLPGQGSDNEQFF. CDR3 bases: TGTGCCAGCAGTTTACCGGGACAGGGTTCTGACAATGAGCAGTTCTTC.

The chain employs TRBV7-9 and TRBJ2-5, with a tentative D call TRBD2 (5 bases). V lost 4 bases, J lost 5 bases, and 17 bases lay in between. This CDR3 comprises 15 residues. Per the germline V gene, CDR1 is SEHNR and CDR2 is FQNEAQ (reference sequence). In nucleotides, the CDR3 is TGTGCCAGCAGCTCTAAATTAGCGATCGGGGAGACCCAGTACTTC. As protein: CASSSKLAIGETQYF.

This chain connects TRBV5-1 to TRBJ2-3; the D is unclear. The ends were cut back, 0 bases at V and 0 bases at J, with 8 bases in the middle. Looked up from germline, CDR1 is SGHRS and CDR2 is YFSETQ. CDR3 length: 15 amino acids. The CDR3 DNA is TGCGCCAGCAGCTTGGAGGCGTTTAGCACAGATACGCAGTATTTT. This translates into CASSLEAFSTDTQYF.

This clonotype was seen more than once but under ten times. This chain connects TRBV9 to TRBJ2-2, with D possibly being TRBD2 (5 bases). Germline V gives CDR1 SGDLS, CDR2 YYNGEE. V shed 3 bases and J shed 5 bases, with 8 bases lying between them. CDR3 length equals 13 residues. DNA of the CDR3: TGTGCCAGCAGCGCCTCGGGGACCGGGGAGCTGTTTTTT. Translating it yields CASSASGTGELFF.

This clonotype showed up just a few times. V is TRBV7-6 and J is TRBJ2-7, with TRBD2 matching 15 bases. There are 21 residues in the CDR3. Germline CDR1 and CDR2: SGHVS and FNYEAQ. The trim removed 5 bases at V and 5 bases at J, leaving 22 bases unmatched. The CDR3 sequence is CASSPQEPGLAGGPSIDEQYF. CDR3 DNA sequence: TGTGCCAGCAGCCCTCAGGAACCCGGACTAGCGGGAGGGCCGAGTATTGACGAGCAGTACTTC.

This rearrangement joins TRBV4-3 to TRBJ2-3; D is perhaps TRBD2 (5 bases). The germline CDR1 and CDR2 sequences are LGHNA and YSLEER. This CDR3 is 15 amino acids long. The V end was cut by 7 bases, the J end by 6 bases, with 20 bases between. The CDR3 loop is CASTLTPSSWDTQYF. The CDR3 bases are TGCGCCAGCACCCTGACTCCCTCTAGCTGGGATACGCAGTATTTT.

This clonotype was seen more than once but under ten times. The CDR3 sequence: CATGADKNTEAFF. The CDR3, as DNA: TGTGCCACTGGGGCTGACAAGAACACTGAAGCTTTCTTT. The V and J genes are TRBV6-1 and TRBJ1-1, with D perhaps matching TRBD1 (5 bases). The CDR3 loop spans 13 amino acids. CDR1 is MNHNS and CDR2 is SASEGT in the germline V gene. Trimming removed 10 bases from V and 1 base from J, with 13 bases in between.

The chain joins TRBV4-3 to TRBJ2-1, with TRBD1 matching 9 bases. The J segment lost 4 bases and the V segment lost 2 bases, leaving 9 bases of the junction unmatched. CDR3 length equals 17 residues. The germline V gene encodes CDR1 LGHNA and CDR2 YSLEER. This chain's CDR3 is CASSQRDWGQGYNEQFF. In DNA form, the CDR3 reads TGCGCCAGCAGCCAAAGAGACTGGGGACAGGGATACAATGAGCAGTTCTTC.

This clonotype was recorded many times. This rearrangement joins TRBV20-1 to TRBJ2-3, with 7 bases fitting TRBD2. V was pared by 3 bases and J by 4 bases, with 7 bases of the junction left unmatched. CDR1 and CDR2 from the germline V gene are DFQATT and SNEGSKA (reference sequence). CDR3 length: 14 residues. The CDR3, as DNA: TGCAGTGCTAGTAGTCCAGGGAGGGCAGATACGCAGTATTTT. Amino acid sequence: CSASSPGRADTQYF.

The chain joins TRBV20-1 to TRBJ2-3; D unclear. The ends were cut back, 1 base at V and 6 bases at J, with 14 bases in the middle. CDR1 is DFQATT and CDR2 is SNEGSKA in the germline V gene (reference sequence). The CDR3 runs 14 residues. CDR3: CSARGWKIGDTQYF. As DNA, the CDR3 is TGCAGTGCTAGAGGGTGGAAAATTGGGGATACGCAGTATTTT.

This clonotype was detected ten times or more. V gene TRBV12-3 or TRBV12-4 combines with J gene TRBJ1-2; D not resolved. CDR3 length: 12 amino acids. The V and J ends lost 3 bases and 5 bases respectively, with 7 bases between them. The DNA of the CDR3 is TGTGCCAGCAGTTTGTCGGTATATGGCTACACCTTC. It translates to CASSLSVYGYTF.

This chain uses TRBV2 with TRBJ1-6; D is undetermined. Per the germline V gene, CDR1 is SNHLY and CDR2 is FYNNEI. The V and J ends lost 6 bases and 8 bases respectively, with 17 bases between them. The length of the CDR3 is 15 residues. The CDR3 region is CASRGPGRLYSPLHF. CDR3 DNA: TGTGCCAGCAGGGGCCCTGGCAGGTTATATTCACCCCTCCACTTT.

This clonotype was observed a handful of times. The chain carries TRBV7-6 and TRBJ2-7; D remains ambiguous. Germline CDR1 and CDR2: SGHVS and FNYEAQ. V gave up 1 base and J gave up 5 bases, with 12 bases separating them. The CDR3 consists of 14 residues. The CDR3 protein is CASSLGSGRNEQYF. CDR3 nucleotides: TGTGCCAGCAGCTTAGGGTCAGGACGCAACGAGCAGTACTTC. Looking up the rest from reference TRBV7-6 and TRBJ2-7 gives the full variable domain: GAGVSQSPRYKVTKRGQDVALRCDPISGHVSLYWYRQALGQGPEFLTYFNYEAQQDKSGLPNDRFSAERPEGSISTLTIQRTEQRDSAMYRCASSLGSGRNEQYFGPGTRLTVT.

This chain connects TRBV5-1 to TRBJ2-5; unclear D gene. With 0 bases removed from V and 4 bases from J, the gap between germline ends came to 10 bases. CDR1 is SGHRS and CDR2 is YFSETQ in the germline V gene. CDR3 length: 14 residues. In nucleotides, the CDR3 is TGCGCCAGCAGCTTGGCCAAGATTGGAGAGACCCAGTACTTC. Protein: CASSLAKIGETQYF.

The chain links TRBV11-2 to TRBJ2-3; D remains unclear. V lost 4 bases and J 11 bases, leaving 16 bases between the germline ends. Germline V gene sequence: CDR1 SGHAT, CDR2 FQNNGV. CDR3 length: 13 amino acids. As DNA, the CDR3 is TGTGCCAGCAGCTCCCCTATCCTGGACCAGCAGTATTTT. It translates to CASSSPILDQQYF.